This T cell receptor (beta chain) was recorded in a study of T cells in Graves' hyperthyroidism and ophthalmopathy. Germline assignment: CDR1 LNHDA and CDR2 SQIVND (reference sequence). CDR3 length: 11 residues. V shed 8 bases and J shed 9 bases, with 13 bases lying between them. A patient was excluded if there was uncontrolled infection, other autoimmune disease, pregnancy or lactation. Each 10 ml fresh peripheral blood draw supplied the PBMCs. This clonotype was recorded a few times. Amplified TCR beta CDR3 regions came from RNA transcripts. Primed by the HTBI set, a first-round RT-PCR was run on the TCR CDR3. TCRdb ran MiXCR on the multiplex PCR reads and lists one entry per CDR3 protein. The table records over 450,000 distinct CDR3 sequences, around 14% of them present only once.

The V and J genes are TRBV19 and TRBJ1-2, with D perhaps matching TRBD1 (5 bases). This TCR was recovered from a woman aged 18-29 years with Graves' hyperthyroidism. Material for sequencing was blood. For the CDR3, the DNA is TGTGCCAGTTGGCTTTCAGGGCGCTACACCTTC. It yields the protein CASWLSGRYTF.